This passage covers 10 T cell receptor beta chains from one sample sequenced in a study of T cells after yellow fever vaccination. Using its own MiXCR run on the 5' RACE reads, TCRdb lists one record per CDR3 protein. Of some 240,000 distinct CDR3 sequences listed, 3.6% are singletons. The specimen comprised PBMCs, sampled 15 days after the yellow fever booster vaccination. The origin of the receptors is a man aged 18 to 29 who received the YFV17D yellow fever vaccine.

In this sample, this clonotype turned up many times. The chain employs TRBV6-1 and TRBJ2-7; D uncertain. Per germline, CDR1 MNHNS and CDR2 SASEGT. The V gene lost 1 base and the J gene lost 4 bases, with 5 bases spanning the gap. The CDR3 contains 12 residues. The CDR3 DNA reads TGTGCCAGCAGTGAAGTTGAGTACGAGCAGTACTTC. It specifies CASSEVEYEQYF.

This clonotype was counted many times. The chain has TRBV20-1 and TRBJ2-6; D not resolved. Germline V gene data show CDR1 as DFQATT and CDR2 as SNEGSKA (reference sequence). This CDR3 has 14 amino acids. Trimming took off 6 bases at V and 0 bases at J, with 9 bases between the two ends. The chain's CDR3 is CSAPETSGANVLTF. The CDR3, as DNA: TGCAGTGCCCCAGAGACCTCTGGGGCCAACGTCCTGACTTTC.

Ten or more counts support this clonotype. The chain uses TRBV5-6 and TRBJ2-7, with a tentative D call TRBD1 (6 bases). The V gene's germline CDR1 is SGHDT and CDR2 YYEEEE. The CDR3 is 15 amino acids. Trimming removed 4 bases at V and 2 bases at J, with 16 bases between. CDR3 bases: TGTGCCAGCAGCGCTGCTGGGGCAGGGGCCTACGAGCAGTACTTC. Amino acids: CASSAAGAGAYEQYF.

This clonotype was detected many times. This chain uses TRBV5-5 with TRBJ1-3; 7 bases match TRBD1. CDR3 length: 17 residues. V lost 5 bases to trimming and J lost 3 bases; unmatched junction nucleotides: 14. Germline V gives CDR1 SGHKS, CDR2 YYEKEE (reference sequence). The CDR3 bases are TGTGCCAGCAGTTTAGCCCCGGGGGACAGCCTTGGAAACACCATATATTTT. Residues: CASSLAPGDSLGNTIYF.

This clonotype was counted a few times. This chain connects TRBV6-1 to TRBJ1-5, with a weak D call TRBD1 (5 bases). Germline CDR1 MNHNS, CDR2 SASEGT. CDR3 length: 14 amino acids. V was shortened by 1 base and J by 7 bases, with 11 bases between the two germline ends. CDR3 sequence reads: CASSEVGRTQPQHF. For the CDR3, the DNA is TGTGCCAGCAGTGAAGTGGGACGGACACAGCCCCAGCATTTT.

This clonotype was seen ten or more times. The V and J genes are TRBV5-1 and TRBJ1-4; unclear D gene. Germline assignment: CDR1 SGHRS and CDR2 YFSETQ. V gave up 0 bases and J gave up 4 bases, with 7 bases separating them. The CDR3 is 14 amino acids. In DNA, the CDR3 is TGCGCCAGCAGCTTGGAAGGAAATAATGAAAAACTGTTTTTT. Translated, it gives CASSLEGNNEKLFF.

This clonotype was counted ten times or more. V gene TRBV24-1 combines with J gene TRBJ2-7; a weak D match, TRBD1 (6 bases). CDR1 and CDR2 from the germline V gene are KGHDR and SFDVKD. The CDR3 runs 16 residues. Trimming took off 5 bases at V and 0 bases at J, with 16 bases between the two ends. CDR3 loop: CATSGQGMGFSYEQYV. The CDR3 bases are TGTGCCACCAGTGGTCAGGGGATGGGCTTCTCCTACGAGCAGTACGTC.

In its sample, this clonotype was seen many times. This rearrangement joins TRBV12-3 or TRBV12-4 to TRBJ2-1; D is possibly TRBD1 (6 bases). Trimming removed 5 bases at V and 6 bases at J, with 20 bases between. CDR3 length equals 16 residues. CDR3 amino acids: CASSMTGEQGVNEQFF. CDR3 coding DNA: TGTGCCAGCAGTATGACAGGTGAACAGGGAGTCAATGAGCAGTTCTTC.

This clonotype was found many times. The chain recombines TRBV7-9 with TRBJ1-6; possible D gene TRBD1, 5 bases. V dropped 5 bases and J dropped 5 bases, with 16 bases sitting between them. Germline CDR1 is SEHNR and CDR2 is FQNEAQ (reference sequence). This CDR3 is built from 16 residues. The chain's CDR3 is CASSPPGVGHNSPLHF. CDR3 bases: TGTGCCAGCAGCCCCCCTGGAGTGGGACATAATTCACCCCTCCACTTT.

Concerning this clonotype: This may come from a read error, since a much larger clone is one base off. V is TRBV12-3 or TRBV12-4 and J is TRBJ1-4; D is unclear. The CDR3 loop spans 14 amino acids. Trimming took off 3 bases at V and 11 bases at J, with 16 bases between the two ends. The CDR3: CASSFHQSRDKLFF. The DNA for the CDR3 is TGTGCCAGCAGTTTTCACCAGAGTAGAGATAAACTGTTTTTT.